This TCR beta chain was identified during a study of CD8 T cells in Susac syndrome. TCR beta sequencing was performed on blood CD8+ and CD4+ T cells. Random hexamers were used to reverse transcribe about 0.5 to 1 ug of RNA. The authors amplified TCR beta CDR3 across 54 Vbeta and 13 Jbeta using immunoSEQ multiplex PCR. TCRdb re-derived calls from the immunoSEQ multiplex PCR reads in MiXCR, one entry per CDR3 protein. In the table there are approximately 170,000 distinct CDR3 sequences, approximately 94% of which are singletons. Germline CDR1 is MGHDK and CDR2 is SYGVNS. Trimming shortened V by 1 base and J by 11 bases, and 8 bases separated the two germline ends. This CDR3 has 11 amino acids.

The clonotype comes from a human donor with multiple sclerosis. V is TRBV25-1 and J is TRBJ1-2; D is ambiguous. Sequenced sample: CD4+ T cells from PBMCs. The CDR3 is CASSESIWYTF. The CDR3 DNA is TGTGCCAGCAGTGAATCGATATGGTACACCTTC.